This T cell receptor (beta chain) was recovered during a study of identical twins. This clonotype was observed at least ten times. Its specificity is not known. In every case, the donor was a healthy Caucasian. Template switching created a universal primer site, and the cDNA included unique molecular identifiers. TCRdb re-called the 5' RACE reads through MiXCR, storing one row per CDR3 protein. The table includes approximately 670,000 distinct CDR3 sequences, 6.1% detected once. Study findings and constraints: Conclusions relied on cross-sectional statistical analysis, not following the same donors. Analyses of zero insertions could be partly confounded by invariant MAIT and iNKT cells.

The ends were cut back, 1 base at V and 5 bases at J, with 8 bases in the middle. The CDR3 contains 13 residues. Germline-derived CDR1 and CDR2 are SGHAT and FQNNGV. This sequence was found in a young man in good health. The genes are TRBV11-2 and TRBJ2-5; D not certain. The sample comprised naive T cells sorted from blood. The CDR3 protein is CASSLGYSETQYF. Written as DNA, the CDR3 is TGTGCCAGCAGCTTAGGGTACTCCGAGACCCAGTACTTC.